This T cell receptor beta chain was sequenced for a study of shared clonotypes between healthy human individuals. About the study: Per donor, CD8 memory used one plate, CD8 naive used two, CD4 memory used three and CD4 naive used three.

Study observations and caveats: A generally larger estimated richness was seen in naive subsets than in memory subsets. All-four-donor shared clonotypes had higher generation probabilities than non-shared clonotypes did.

The germline V gene has CDR1 GTSNPN and CDR2 SVGIG (reference sequence). The CDR3 is 12 amino acids. V lost 2 bases and J lost 5, with 9 bases in between. Generated by immunoSEQ multiplex PCR, the TCRdb table keeps only in-frame clones and is missing some. This table holds under 2,500,000 clones, roughly 95% found once. Comment on this clone: The target antigen is unknown.

Input material: naive CD4+ T cells sorted from blood. Subset defined: CD45RA+ positively selected. The TCR comes from a man in his late teens or twenties in good health. This sequence joins TRBV30 and TRBJ2-5; no clear D gene. The CDR3 DNA reads as TGTGCCTGGAGTTTTAGTGGGGAGACCCAGTACTTC. It codes for CAWSFSGETQYF.